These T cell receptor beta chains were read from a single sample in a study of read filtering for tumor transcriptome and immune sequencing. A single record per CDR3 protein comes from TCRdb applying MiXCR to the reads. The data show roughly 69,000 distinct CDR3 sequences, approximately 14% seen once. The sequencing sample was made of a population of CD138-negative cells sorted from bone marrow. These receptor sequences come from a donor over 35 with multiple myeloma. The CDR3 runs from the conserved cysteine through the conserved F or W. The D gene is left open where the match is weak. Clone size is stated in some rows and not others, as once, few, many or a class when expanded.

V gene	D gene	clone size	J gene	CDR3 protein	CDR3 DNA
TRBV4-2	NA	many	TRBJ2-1	CASSQDLRERNYNEQFF	TGTGCCAGCAGCCAAGATCTGCGGGAAAGAAACTACAATGAGCAGTTCTTC
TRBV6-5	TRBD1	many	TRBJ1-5	CASSYSGTGVGGNQPQHF	TGTGCCAGCAGTTATTCCGGGACAGGGGTCGGCGGGAATCAGCCCCAGCATTTT
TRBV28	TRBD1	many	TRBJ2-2	CAIRGQGLAGELFF	TGTGCCATTCGGGGACAGGGATTGGCCGGGGAGCTGTTTTTT
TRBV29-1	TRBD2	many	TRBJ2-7	CSVEAGGTYEQYF	TGCAGCGTTGAAGCGGGAGGGACCTACGAGCAGTACTTC
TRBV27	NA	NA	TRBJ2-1	CASLGLNSYNEQFF	TGTGCCAGTCTCGGACTGAACTCCTACAATGAGCAGTTCTTC
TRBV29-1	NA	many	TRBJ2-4	CSVSLAKNIQYF	TGCAGCGTTTCCCTAGCCAAAAACATTCAGTACTTC
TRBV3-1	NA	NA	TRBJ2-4	CASSQVAAGMAKNIQYF	TGTGCCAGCAGCCAGGTGGCGGCGGGAATGGCCAAAAACATTCAGTACTTC
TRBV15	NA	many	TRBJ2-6	CATSRNSGANVLTF	TGTGCCACCTCTAGAAACTCTGGGGCCAACGTCCTGACTTTC
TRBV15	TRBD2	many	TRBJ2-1	CATSRSLGLAGDRYNEQFF	TGTGCCACCAGCAGATCCCTGGGACTAGCGGGAGACCGCTACAATGAGCAGTTCTTC
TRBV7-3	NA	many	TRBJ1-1	CASSQAGTEAFF	TGTGCCAGCAGCCAGGCGGGCACTGAAGCTTTCTTT
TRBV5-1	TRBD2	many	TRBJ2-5	CASSPGLAGGGVETQYF	TGCGCCAGCAGCCCCGGACTAGCGGGAGGAGGCGTGGAGACCCAGTACTTC
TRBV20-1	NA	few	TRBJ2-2	CSASGSLNTGELFF	TGCAGTGCTAGCGGGAGCTTAAATACCGGGGAGCTGTTTTTT
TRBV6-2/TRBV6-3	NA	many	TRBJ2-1	CASSIRISNEQFF	TGTGCCAGCAGTATTAGGATTAGCAATGAGCAGTTCTTC
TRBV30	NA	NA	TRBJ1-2	CAWSVQERGYGYTF	TGTGCCTGGAGTGTACAGGAAAGGGGGTATGGCTACACCTTC
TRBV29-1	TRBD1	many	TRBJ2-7	CSGGQYSYEQYF	TGCAGCGGGGGACAGTACTCCTACGAGCAGTACTTC
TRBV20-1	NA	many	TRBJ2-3	CSAPTGTSSTDTQYF	TGCAGTGCTCCCACCGGGACATCAAGCACAGATACGCAGTATTTT
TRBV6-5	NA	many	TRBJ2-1	CASTQQPKLEQFF	TGTGCCAGCACCCAACAACCCAAACTAGAGCAGTTCTTC
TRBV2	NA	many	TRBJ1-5	CASSGAGRTDSNQPQHF	TGTGCCAGCAGTGGAGCGGGGAGGACAGATAGCAATCAGCCCCAGCATTTT
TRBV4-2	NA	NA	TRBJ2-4	CASSQVPPGALESIQYF	TGTGCCAGCAGCCAAGTCCCCCCGGGAGCACTGGAGTCTATTCAGTACTTC
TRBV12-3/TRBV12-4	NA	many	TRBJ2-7	CASSLSGYGYEQYF	TGTGCCAGCAGTTTATCTGGGTACGGCTACGAGCAGTACTTC
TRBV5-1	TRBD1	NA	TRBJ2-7	CASSLTDRGEQYF	TGCGCCAGCAGCTTGACCGACAGGGGAGAGCAGTACTTC
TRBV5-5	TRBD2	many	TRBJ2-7	CASSLRASGISYEQYF	TGTGCCAGCAGCTTGCGGGCTAGCGGGATTTCCTACGAGCAGTACTTC
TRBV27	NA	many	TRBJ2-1	CASSLGEQGEQFF	TGTGCCAGCAGTTTAGGGGAACAAGGGGAGCAGTTCTTC
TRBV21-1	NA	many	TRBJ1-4	CASSNAGGRLGEKLFF	TGTGCCAGCAGCAACGCGGGGGGTCGGCTGGGTGAAAAACTGTTTTTT
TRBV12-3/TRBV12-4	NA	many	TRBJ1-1	CASSLPGVNTEAFF	TGTGCCAGCAGCCTCCCGGGAGTGAACACTGAAGCTTTCTTT
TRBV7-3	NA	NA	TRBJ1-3	CASSGPGTGNTIYF	TGTGCCAGCAGCGGTCCCGGGACAGGAAACACCATATATTTT
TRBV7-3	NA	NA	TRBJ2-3	CASSSGLARFTDTQYF	TGTGCCAGCAGCTCCGGTCTTGCCCGGTTCACAGATACGCAGTATTTT
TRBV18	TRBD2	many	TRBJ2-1	CASSLQREGLNEQFF	TGTGCCAGCTCCCTCCAGCGGGAGGGTTTGAATGAGCAGTTCTTC
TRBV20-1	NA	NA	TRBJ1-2	CSARDLKEGPNYGYTF	TGCAGTGCTAGAGATTTAAAGGAGGGCCCTAACTATGGCTACACCTTC
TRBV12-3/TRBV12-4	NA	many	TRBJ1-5	CASSLSRLAGYSNQPQHF	TGTGCCAGCAGTTTATCCCGTCTGGCAGGTTATAGCAATCAGCCCCAGCATTTT
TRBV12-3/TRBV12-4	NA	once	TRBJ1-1	CTSSLGQNTEAFF	TGTACCAGCAGTTTAGGTCAGAACACTGAAGCTTTCTTT